This record covers a single T cell receptor (beta chain). This sample is drawn from a study of blood T cell repertoires in COVID-19. Overall study context: From T cells, B-cell-depleted T cells, or PBMCs came the material, which was cDNA or gDNA.

CDR3 length equals 14 residues. Germline V CDR1 and CDR2: WNHNN, SYGVQD (reference sequence). Trimming took 11 bases from V and 1 from J, leaving 17 bases between them. Authors' analysis steps: By means of reference gene primer amplification, nucleated cell counts were estimated. The method was immunoSEQ multiplex PCR; TCRdb's version includes in-frame clones alone and lacks a portion of them. D and trimming were read from the DNA, whereas the V and J calls and clone size are those reported in that table. The sample lists 300,000 to 350,000 clones, about 90% occurring once. Which cohort a participant joined came from the clinical history participants gave.

The sequenced sample consisted of PBMCs or T cells enriched from blood (not recorded which). The receptor's source is a woman aged 25 to 39 who had recovered from COVID-19. The chain is built from TRBV10-1 and TRBJ1-1, with D possibly matching TRBD1 (5 bases). The DNA of the CDR3 is TGCGCCTGCTCCGGAGGGGAGTCGAACACTGAAGCTTTCTTT. Its protein product is CACSGGESNTEAFF.